The 31 T cell receptor beta chains listed next were all sequenced from one sample in a study of cytomegalovirus exposure and HLA in healthy donors. This PCR relied on a set of 60 Vbeta primers and 13 Jbeta primers. TCRdb's copy holds only in-frame clones and misses some; the assay was immunoSEQ multiplex PCR. The sample contains 150,000 or so clones, 84% of which appear only once. Source material: PBMCs. The receptor source for this set is a man in his fifties or sixties in good health and CMV-seropositive.

The chain carries TRBV19 and TRBJ1-1; a possible D gene is TRBD1 (5 bases). CDR1 LNHDA and CDR2 SQIVND come from the germline V gene (reference sequence). The CDR3 has 14 amino acids. Deletions cut 8 bases from V and 3 bases from J, with 16 bases between. The CDR3: CASQSRVGDTEAFF. The CDR3 DNA sequence: TGTGCCAGTCAAAGCAGGGTTGGGGACACTGAAGCTTTCTTT.

The chain employs TRBV7-8 and TRBJ1-4; weak D call: TRBD1 (5 bases). V shed 5 bases and J shed 3 bases, with 10 bases lying between them. The CDR3 spans 14 residues. CDR1 SGHVS and CDR2 FQNEAQ come from the germline V gene. CDR3 bases: TGTGCCAGCAGCCCGACAGTAGCTAATGAAAAACTGTTTTTT. As protein: CASSPTVANEKLFF.

This chain uses TRBV2 with TRBJ2-7, with 8 bases identical to TRBD1. The trim removed 4 bases at V and 4 bases at J, leaving 9 bases unmatched. The CDR3 has 15 amino acids. Germline V gene sequence: CDR1 SNHLY, CDR2 FYNNEI. The DNA for the CDR3 is TGTGCCAGCAGTGCCCCAGGGGGCACGTCATACGAGCAGTACGTC. Translating it yields CASSAPGGTSYEQYV.

This sequence joins TRBV10-2 and TRBJ2-7; D possibly corresponds to TRBD1 (6 bases). There are 13 residues in the CDR3. In germline, CDR1 is WSHSY, CDR2 SAAADI. Trimming took off 6 bases at V and 2 bases at J, with 11 bases between the two ends. For the CDR3, the DNA is TGCGCCAGCAGCCGGGACACGACCTACGAGCAGTACTTC. Protein product: CASSRDTTYEQYF.

The J gene is TRBJ1-2, the V gene TRBV6-4; D might be TRBD1 (6 bases). CDR3 size: 12 residues. The germline CDR1 and CDR2 sequences are MRHNA and SNTAGT. Trimming cost V 4 bases and J 13 bases, with 16 bases left between them. The CDR3 coding sequence is TGTGCCAGCAGTGCGGGGGGCCCTCCGCTCACCTTC. This codes for CASSAGGPPLTF.

V gene TRBV5-4 combines with J gene TRBJ2-7, with TRBD2 matching over 7 bases. The CDR3 has 14 residues. The germline CDR1 and CDR2 sequences are SGHNT and YYREEE (reference sequence). The ends lost 2 bases at V and 2 bases at J; junction bases unmatched: 4. CDR3 residues: CASSFEGGPYEQYV. The DNA for the CDR3 is TGTGCCAGCAGCTTCGAGGGAGGGCCCTACGAGCAGTACGTC.

V usage is TRBV5-1 and J usage is TRBJ2-3, with a weak D call TRBD2 (6 bases). Germline loops: CDR1 SGHRS, CDR2 YFSETQ. Trimming took 4 bases from V and 2 from J, leaving 11 bases between them. The CDR3 consists of 14 residues. CDR3 loop: CASSLGTLTDTQYF. The CDR3 DNA sequence: TGCGCCAGCAGCCTCGGGACTCTCACAGATACGCAGTATTTT. The entire variable domain, with the rest obtained from reference TRBV5-1 and TRBJ2-3, is as follows: KAGVTQTPRYLIKTRGQQVTLSCSPISGHRSVSWYQQTPGQGLQFLFEYFSETQRNKGNFPGRFSGRQFSNSRSEMNVSTLELGDSALYLCASSLGTLTDTQYFGPGTRLTVL.

The CDR3 spells CASSEAGVRDEQYF. The DNA of the CDR3 is TGTGCCAGCAGTGAAGCGGGAGTGAGGGACGAGCAGTACTTC. The V call is TRBV2, the J call TRBJ2-7; D is perhaps TRBD2 (5 bases). This CDR3 contains 14 residues. Germline CDR1 SNHLY, CDR2 FYNNEI. The V end lost 0 bases, the J end lost 5 bases, and 11 bases lay between the germline ends.

The chain has TRBV2 and TRBJ1-5; D ambiguous. Trimming removed 3 bases from V and 1 base from J, with 10 bases in between. CDR3 length: 15 amino acids. The V gene's germline CDR1 is SNHLY and CDR2 FYNNEI. Here the CDR3 DNA reads TGTGCCAGCAGTGATACGGGATTGAGCAATCAGCCCCAGCATTTT. Encoded protein: CASSDTGLSNQPQHF.

This clone was observed a handful of times. The rearrangement links TRBV5-1 to TRBJ2-1, with D possibly TRBD2 on 6 matching bases. CDR1 and CDR2 (germline): SGHRS, YFSETQ. V dropped 0 bases and J dropped 7 bases, with 20 bases sitting between them. This CDR3 has 17 residues. DNA of the CDR3: TGCGCCAGCAGCTTGGCTAGCCTAGCGAAGGGGCTGAATGAGCAGTTCTTC. The encoded protein is CASSLASLAKGLNEQFF.

This clone was seen a single time. V and J are TRBV7-7 and TRBJ2-7, with D perhaps TRBD2 (5 bases). The germline V gene encodes CDR1 SSHAT and CDR2 FNYEAQ (reference sequence). Deletions cut 5 bases from V and 4 bases from J, with 12 bases between. The CDR3 runs to 13 residues. CDR3 in DNA: TGTGCCAGCAGCCCTAGCCGGGGTTACGAGCAGTACTTC. Translated: CASSPSRGYEQYF. Filled out from reference TRBV7-7 and TRBJ2-7, the complete variable domain reads GAGVSQSPRYKVTKRGQDVTLRCDPISSHATLYWYQQALGQGPEFLTYFNYEAQPDKSGLPSDRFSAERPEGSISTLTIQRTEQRDSAMYRCASSPSRGYEQYFGPGTRLTVT.

The rearrangement uses TRBV7-9 and TRBJ2-7; 10 nucleotides agree with TRBD1. There are 16 residues in the CDR3. V dropped 5 bases and J dropped 5; count of bases not matched to a gene: 12. Per germline, CDR1 SEHNR and CDR2 FQNEAQ (reference sequence). The CDR3 protein is CASSNPGTGEAHEQYV. Written as DNA, the CDR3 is TGTGCCAGCAGCAATCCGGGGACAGGGGAAGCCCACGAGCAGTACGTC.

J is TRBJ1-3 and V is TRBV18; D not certain. CDR1 KGHSH and CDR2 LQKENI come from the germline V gene. V was pared by 1 base and J by 0 bases, with 10 bases between. The CDR3 sequence is 16 residues long. The CDR3 spells CASSPLGRVSGNTIYF. CDR3 nucleotide sequence: TGTGCCAGCTCACCACTGGGGAGAGTCTCTGGAAACACCATATATTTT.

The rearrangement uses TRBV21-1 and TRBJ2-7; the table gives TRBD2 as D, unverified against the DNA. TRBV21-1 is reported as a pseudogene. CDR3 length equals 18 residues. This CDR3 is CASSKTGTRNPGSYEQYV. CDR3 DNA: TGTGCCAGCAGCAAAACCGGGACTAGGAACCCTGGCTCCTACGAGCAGTACGTC.

The chain combines TRBV2 with TRBJ1-5, with 10 positions matching TRBD1. Per germline, CDR1 SNHLY and CDR2 FYNNEI. This CDR3 region has 15 residues. After removal of 2 bases from V and 6 bases from J, the junction contained 4 bases not matched to a gene. In DNA form, the CDR3 reads TGTGCCAGCAGTGAACGACAGGGGGCAGGTCAGCCCCAGCATTTT. Translation: CASSERQGAGQPQHF.

V gene TRBV29-1 combines with J gene TRBJ2-5; a possible D gene is TRBD1 (7 bases). Trimming pared 6 bases from V and 0 bases from J, leaving 26 bases between. The germline CDR1 and CDR2 sequences are SQVTM and ANQGSEA. The CDR3 totals 18 residues. The CDR3 nucleotides are TGCAGCGTCCGAGCGGCGAGGGAGGACAGGAGCTACCAAGAGACCCAGTACTTC. Residues: CSVRAAREDRSYQETQYF.

V and J are TRBV11-3 and TRBJ2-3, with 9 nucleotides matching TRBD1. V shed 5 bases, J shed 1 base, and the junction held 4 bases outside the gene matches. The germline V gene encodes CDR1 SGHNT and CDR2 YENEEA. This CDR3 comprises 15 residues. In nucleotides, the CDR3 is TGTGCCAGCAGCCAGGGACAGGGCCGCACAGATACGCAGTATTTT. Translation: CASSQGQGRTDTQYF.

The V call is TRBV7-8, the J call TRBJ2-3; 10 positions match TRBD2. Trimming took 4 bases from V and 3 from J; bases not matched to a gene: 1. Germline CDR1 and CDR2: SGHVS and FQNEAQ. CDR3 length equals 14 residues. CDR3 sequence (DNA): TGTGCCAGCAGCTCGGGACTAGCGACAGATACGCAGTATTTT. This encodes CASSSGLATDTQYF.

The genes are TRBV19 and TRBJ1-2, with D possibly matching TRBD1 (5 bases). Trimming left V 5 bases short and J 7 bases short, with 17 bases between. The germline V gene encodes CDR1 LNHDA and CDR2 SQIVND (reference sequence). The CDR3 is 14 amino acids. The chain's CDR3 is CASSFSGGNAGYTF. The DNA for the CDR3 is TGTGCCAGTAGTTTTTCGGGGGGTAACGCTGGCTACACCTTC.

The chain has TRBV4-1 and TRBJ1-1; D possibly corresponds to TRBD1 (5 bases). Germline CDR1 MGHRA, CDR2 YSYEKL. This CDR3 is 16 amino acids long. Trimming removed 4 bases from V and 1 base from J, with 16 bases in between. The CDR3 nucleotides are TGCGCCAGCAGCCTCCCCGGGAGGGGTCGGAACACTGAAGCTTTCTTT. It yields the protein CASSLPGRGRNTEAFF.

This clone was counted a few times. The gene calls are TRBV7-6 and TRBJ1-2; possible D gene TRBD1, 6 bases. Trimming took 2 bases from V and 6 from J, leaving 10 bases between them. The CDR3 extends over 13 amino acids. CDR1 is SGHVS and CDR2 is FNYEAQ in the germline V gene. CDR3 sequence reads: CASSLLPGDGYTF. In nucleotides, the CDR3 is TGTGCCAGCAGCTTACTGCCAGGGGATGGCTACACCTTC.

V is TRBV10-2 and J is TRBJ1-1, with TRBD1 matching 7 bases. Germline lookup yields CDR1 WSHSY and CDR2 SAAADI. Losses at the gene ends were 6 bases for V and 0 bases for J; bases not matched to a gene: 7. The CDR3 has 15 residues. As DNA, the CDR3 is TGCGCCAGCAGCACAAACAGGGGCATGAACACTGAAGCTTTCTTT. Residues: CASSTNRGMNTEAFF.

The rearrangement joins TRBV6-6 to TRBJ1-3; D unresolved. Trimming removed 0 bases from V and 4 bases from J, with 7 bases in between. The CDR3 is 14 amino acids. In germline, CDR1 is MNHNY, CDR2 SVGAGI (reference sequence). CDR3 in amino acids: CASSYSAYGNTIYF. For the CDR3, the DNA is TGTGCCAGCAGTTACTCGGCATACGGAAACACCATATATTTT.

The chain couples TRBV29-1 to TRBJ2-7, with TRBD2 identical over 7 bases. Trimming took 4 bases from V and 5 from J; bases not matched to a gene: 5. In germline, CDR1 is SQVTM, CDR2 ANQGSEA. The length of the CDR3 is 12 residues. CDR3 DNA sequence: TGCAGCGTTGTCGGGGAGGGTAACGAGCAGTACTTC. Translating gives CSVVGEGNEQYF.

The chain employs TRBV5-1 and TRBJ2-5, with TRBD1 matching over 7 bases. V gave up 1 base and J gave up 5 bases; unmatched junction bases: 5. The CDR3 is made up of 14 amino acids. Germline V lookup: CDR1 SGHRS, CDR2 YFSETQ. The CDR3 bases are TGCGCCAGCAGCTTGTCGGACAGGCCCGAGACCCAGTACTTC. Translated: CASSLSDRPETQYF.

The V call is TRBV5-4, the J call TRBJ2-7; a weak D match, TRBD1 (7 bases). The CDR3 spans 16 residues. Germline V gives CDR1 SGHNT, CDR2 YYREEE (reference sequence). Trimming stripped 1 base from V and 7 bases from J, with 21 bases between. The CDR3 coding sequence is TGTGCCAGCAGCTTGAGGGGGCTAGAGCCCCGGGGGGAGCAGTACTTC. Translated, it gives CASSLRGLEPRGEQYF. The entire variable domain, with the rest obtained from reference TRBV5-4 and TRBJ2-7, is as follows: ETGVTQSPTHLIKTRGQQVTLRCSSQSGHNTVSWYQQALGQGPQFIFQYYREEENGRGNFPPRFSGLQFPNYSSELNVNALELDDSALYLCASSLRGLEPRGEQYFGPGTRLTVT.

This chain joins TRBV7-8 and TRBJ2-1; 10 bases align to TRBD1. CDR3 length: 17 amino acids. The germline V gene has CDR1 SGHVS and CDR2 FQNEAQ. Trimming removed 1 base from V and 10 bases from J; junction bases left unmatched: 13. The CDR3 nucleotides are TGTGCCAGCAGCTTAGTCTCGGGACAGGGGAAGGGTCGCGAGCAGTTCTTC. As protein: CASSLVSGQGKGREQFF.

This clone was seen a handful of times. This chain links TRBV2 with TRBJ2-7, with D tentatively TRBD2 (5 bases). Trimming stripped 6 bases from V and 6 bases from J, with 9 bases between. The CDR3 has 11 amino acids. Germline V gives CDR1 SNHLY, CDR2 FYNNEI. CDR3 DNA: TGTGCCAGCAGCCCTAGCCTCGAGCAGTACGTC. This sequence encodes CASSPSLEQYV.

This sequence joins TRBV18 and TRBJ1-6, with a weak D call TRBD1 (5 bases). The V end was cut by 6 bases, the J end by 10 bases, with 16 bases between. In germline, CDR1 is KGHSH, CDR2 LQKENI. The CDR3 spans 14 residues. As DNA, the CDR3 is TGTGCCAGCTCCCCGCGGCAGGGTGAATCACCCCTCCACTTT. Translated: CASSPRQGESPLHF. The full variable domain, in which reference TRBV18 and TRBJ1-6 provide the parts outside the CDR3, is NAGVMQNPRHLVRRRGQEARLRCSPMKGHSHVYWYRQLPEEGLKFMVYLQKENIIDESGMPKERFSAEFPKEGPSILRIQQVVRGDSAAYFCASSPRQGESPLHFGNGTRLTVT.

J is TRBJ1-5 and V is TRBV5-4; 7 positions match TRBD1. Trimming removed 4 bases from V and 4 bases from J; junction bases left unmatched: 8. The CDR3 loop spans 15 amino acids. Germline loops: CDR1 SGHNT, CDR2 YYREEE (reference sequence). Here the CDR3 reads CASSLSPGGNQPQHF. The CDR3 DNA follows: TGTGCCAGCAGCCTCTCCCCAGGGGGTAATCAGCCCCAGCATTTT.

The chain carries TRBV7-8 and TRBJ2-1; D ambiguous. Per the germline V gene, CDR1 is SGHVS and CDR2 is FQNEAQ. This CDR3 spans 14 amino acids. Trimming removed 3 bases from V and 6 bases from J, with 12 bases in between. CDR3 in amino acids: CASSFKPGFNEQFF. Written as DNA, the CDR3 is TGTGCCAGCAGCTTTAAGCCCGGGTTCAATGAGCAGTTCTTC.